The next 25 T cell receptor beta chains were all read from a single sample in a study of technical replicates of blood from a handful of donors listed by TCRdb under 2017. The library was made by the immunoSEQ multiplex PCR assay. The source is immuneACCESS, and TCRdb retained only in-frame sequences with V and J called. Part of the clones is not carried over; for the studies checked, unresolved V genes explain less than half of this, and the remainder is unexplained. For this sample there are tens of thousands of clones; under 96% appear just once. The ten top clones hold 0.37% of the sample. Source material: T cells isolated from PBMCs. These receptors were obtained from a human donor in good health.

The rearrangement links TRBV7-3 to TRBJ2-5; 9 bases agree with TRBD1. The trim removed 5 bases at V and 5 bases at J, leaving 9 bases unmatched. The CDR3 length is 15 residues. Germline loops: CDR1 SGHTA, CDR2 FQGTGA. The CDR3 DNA sequence: TGTGCCAGCAGCCCACAGGGGGCGGCCATCGAGACCCAGTACTTC. Translation: CASSPQGAAIETQYF.

This chain connects TRBV5-6 to TRBJ1-4; TRBD1 might be the D (6 bases). The CDR3 consists of 14 residues. The germline V gene encodes CDR1 SGHDT and CDR2 YYEEEE. Trimming shortened V by 2 bases and J by 8 bases, and 13 bases separated the two germline ends. CDR3 DNA sequence: TGTGCCAGCAGCTTTAGGGGACATAGCGAAAAACTGTTTTTT. Protein: CASSFRGHSEKLFF.

The genes are TRBV5-1 and TRBJ2-1; D uncertain. The V end was cut by 4 bases, the J end by 8 bases, with 10 bases between. The CDR3 has 12 residues. Germline V CDR1 and CDR2: SGHRS, YFSETQ. The CDR3 DNA follows: TGCGCCAGCAGCCCGAAACGCGATGAGCAGTTCTTC. Translating gives CASSPKRDEQFF.

The V and J genes are TRBV9 and TRBJ2-1; no clear D. CDR1 is SGDLS, CDR2 YYNGEE, per germline. The CDR3 sequence is 12 residues long. Trimming removed 0 bases at V and 5 bases at J, with 3 bases between. CDR3 DNA: TGTGCCAGCAGCGTAGACAACAATGAGCAGTTCTTC. Protein product: CASSVDNNEQFF. The complete variable domain, with remaining parts taken from reference TRBV9 and TRBJ2-1, reads DSGVTQTPKHLITATGQRVTLRCSPRSGDLSVYWYQQSLDQGLQFLIQYYNGEERAKGNILERFSAQQFPDLHSELNLSSLELGDSALYFCASSVDNNEQFFGPGTRLTVL.

The chain carries TRBV19 and TRBJ2-7; 9 bases map to TRBD2. Germline CDR1 is LNHDA and CDR2 is SQIVND (reference sequence). The J segment lost 3 bases and the V segment lost 8 bases, leaving 11 bases of the junction unmatched. The CDR3 is made up of 15 amino acids. Written as DNA, the CDR3 is TGTGCCAGTCGAACGTCTAGCGGGACTTACTACGAGCAGTACTTC. Its protein is CASRTSSGTYYEQYF.

The V call is TRBV7-9, the J call TRBJ2-7, with a possible D match to TRBD2 (6 bases). CDR1 SEHNR and CDR2 FQNEAQ come from the germline V gene (reference sequence). The CDR3 covers 13 residues. V lost 4 bases and J lost 7, with 14 bases in between. DNA for the CDR3: TGTGCCAGCAGCTCCGGGCTAGCGAGAGAGCAGTACTTC. Amino acid sequence: CASSSGLAREQYF.

This sequence joins TRBV15 and TRBJ1-2; D is unresolved. The V gene's germline CDR1 is LNHNV and CDR2 YYDKDF (reference sequence). The ends were cut back, 9 bases at V and 5 bases at J, with 28 bases in the middle. The CDR3 is 17 residues long. CDR3 nucleotides: TGTGCCACGTCTGGTCTTACGGCAGCCCGTGGAGGGTATGGCTACACCTTC. Protein product: CATSGLTAARGGYGYTF.

The chain couples TRBV7-6 to TRBJ2-1; 11 bases fit TRBD2. The CDR3 loop spans 16 amino acids. V lost 5 bases and J lost 1; bases outside the gene matches: 4. Germline values: CDR1 SGHVS, CDR2 FNYEAQ. CDR3: CASSLLAGGSYNEQFF. In nucleotides, the CDR3 is TGTGCCAGCAGCCTCTTAGCGGGAGGGTCCTACAATGAGCAGTTCTTC.

V and J are TRBV4-3 and TRBJ2-7, with D maybe TRBD2 (5 bases). CDR3 length: 15 amino acids. Deletions cut 0 bases from V and 4 bases from J, with 13 bases between. The germline V gene encodes CDR1 LGHNA and CDR2 YSLEER. The CDR3 sequence is CASSQDQDFMYEQYF. In nucleotides, the CDR3 is TGCGCCAGCAGCCAAGACCAGGACTTCATGTACGAGCAGTACTTC.

This sequence joins TRBV5-1 and TRBJ1-4; D not certain. The V gene's germline CDR1 is SGHRS and CDR2 YFSETQ. Trimming took off 3 bases at V and 8 bases at J, with 11 bases between the two ends. CDR3 length equals 13 residues. CDR3 in amino acids: CASSSSVLEKLFF. The CDR3 bases are TGCGCCAGCAGCTCCTCGGTTCTAGAAAAACTGTTTTTT.

The CDR3 bases are TGTGCCAGCTCACCGAACAGTGGTGGCTACACCTTC. It encodes CASSPNSGGYTF. The genes are TRBV18 and TRBJ1-2; no clear D. The CDR3 totals 12 residues. Germline V gene data show CDR1 as KGHSH and CDR2 as LQKENI. V dropped 3 bases and J dropped 7 bases, with 9 bases sitting between them.

J is TRBJ2-3 and V is TRBV6-5; D uncertain. The CDR3 sequence is 13 residues long. The V gene's germline CDR1 is MNHEY and CDR2 SVGAGI. V was trimmed by 6 bases and J by 6 bases, leaving 13 bases between them. The CDR3 bases are TGTGCCAGCAGCCCGCCCCCGAGGGATACGCAGTATTTT. Translated, it gives CASSPPPRDTQYF.

This chain uses TRBV28 with TRBJ1-3; D unclear. V lost 6 bases to trimming and J lost 2 bases, with 11 bases between them. This CDR3 contains 14 residues. Germline CDR1 is MDHEN and CDR2 is SYDVKM. CDR3 in amino acids: CASRGLRAGNTIYF. CDR3 in DNA: TGTGCCAGCAGGGGCCTGAGGGCTGGAAACACCATATATTTT.

This clone has a single count. V usage is TRBV5-4 and J usage is TRBJ2-7; 7 bases map to TRBD2. V lost 5 bases to trimming and J lost 5 bases; unmatched junction nucleotides: 13. There are 15 residues in the CDR3. Germline assignment: CDR1 SGHNT and CDR2 YYREEE (reference sequence). In DNA, the CDR3 is TGTGCCAGCAGTTACCCATTGGGAGGGCCCAACGAGCAGTACTTC. Residues: CASSYPLGGPNEQYF. The full variable domain, with the rest looked up from reference TRBV5-4 and TRBJ2-7, is ETGVTQSPTHLIKTRGQQVTLRCSSQSGHNTVSWYQQALGQGPQFIFQYYREEENGRGNFPPRFSGLQFPNYSSELNVNALELDDSALYLCASSYPLGGPNEQYFGPGTRLTVT.

The chain combines TRBV6-5 with TRBJ1-2; D is possibly TRBD1 (5 bases). Germline assignment: CDR1 MNHEY and CDR2 SVGAGI. The CDR3 covers 13 residues. The V and J ends lost 7 bases and 4 bases respectively, with 13 bases between them. The CDR3 loop reads CASTSQTVYGYTF. In DNA, the CDR3 is TGTGCCAGCACCTCCCAGACAGTCTATGGCTACACCTTC.

The V call is TRBV6-4, the J call TRBJ2-1; D is unclear. The germline gives CDR1 MRHNA, CDR2 SNTAGT. The CDR3 length is 14 residues. V lost 5 bases and J 6 bases, leaving 14 bases between the germline ends. DNA of the CDR3: TGTGCCAGCAGTATACTTGTCGGTGGCAATGAGCAGTTCTTC. Translated: CASSILVGGNEQFF.

This clone appeared once. The chain has TRBV28 and TRBJ2-7, with 9 positions matching TRBD2. The V gene's germline CDR1 is MDHEN and CDR2 SYDVKM. There are 13 residues in the CDR3. V trimming: 8 bases; J trimming: 4 bases; junction bases outside the gene matches: 6. CDR3 protein: CASLSGSGYEQYF. The CDR3, as DNA: TGTGCCAGCCTTAGCGGGAGCGGATACGAGCAGTACTTC.

The V call is TRBV6-1, the J call TRBJ2-7, with a possible D match to TRBD1 (5 bases). V was pared by 3 bases and J by 1 base, with 10 bases between. Germline V gene lookup returns CDR1 MNHNS and CDR2 SASEGT. The CDR3 covers 14 residues. The CDR3 loop reads CASSDWQGSYEQYF. CDR3 DNA sequence: TGTGCCAGCAGTGACTGGCAGGGATCCTACGAGCAGTACTTC.

V usage is TRBV5-6 and J usage is TRBJ2-3; possibly TRBD1 for D (5 bases). The CDR3 is made up of 12 amino acids. Trimming removed 6 bases from V and 5 bases from J, with 10 bases in between. CDR1 is SGHDT and CDR2 is YYEEEE in the germline V gene. The CDR3 region has the DNA TGTGCCAGCAAGGACATGGAAGATACGCAGTATTTT. Residues: CASKDMEDTQYF.

The chain carries TRBV27 and TRBJ2-1; unclear D gene. Germline loops: CDR1 MNHEY, CDR2 SMNVEV (reference sequence). The CDR3 contains 14 residues. V lost 3 bases, J lost 3 bases, and 9 bases lay in between. CDR3 coding DNA: TGTGCCAGCAGTTTTAGTCCAAACTACAATGAGCAGTTCTTC. Protein: CASSFSPNYNEQFF.

The V gene is TRBV10-3, the J gene TRBJ2-3, with D perhaps matching TRBD2 (6 bases). The CDR3 length is 14 residues. Looked up from germline, CDR1 is ENHRY and CDR2 is SYGVKD. Trimming took 3 bases from V and 0 from J, leaving 7 bases between them. The CDR3 region is CAISESGSTDTQYF. The CDR3 DNA follows: TGTGCCATCAGTGAAAGCGGGAGCACAGATACGCAGTATTTT.

Here the CDR3 DNA reads TGTGCCAGCAGCGCTAGACTAGCGGGACTCTACGAGCAGTACTTC. Encoded protein: CASSARLAGLYEQYF. The rearrangement joins TRBV9 to TRBJ2-7, with 11 bases fitting TRBD2. This CDR3 region has 15 residues. The V gene's germline CDR1 is SGDLS and CDR2 YYNGEE. V shed 3 bases, J shed 3 bases, and the junction held 5 bases outside the gene matches.

The chain employs TRBV19 and TRBJ2-5; TRBD2 is a possible D gene (5 bases). The CDR3 totals 14 residues. From germline, CDR1 is LNHDA and CDR2 SQIVND (reference sequence). Trimming took 3 bases from V and 3 from J, leaving 11 bases between them. DNA of the CDR3: TGTGCCAGTAGTATGAAGTGGCGGGAAGAGACCCAGTACTTC. Its translation: CASSMKWREETQYF. The variable domain in full, completed from reference TRBV19 and TRBJ2-5, reads DGGITQSPKYLFRKEGQNVTLSCEQNLNHDAMYWYRQDPGQGLRLIYYSQIVNDFQKGDIAEGYSVSREKKESFPLTVTSAQKNPTAFYLCASSMKWREETQYFGPGTRLLVL.

This chain joins TRBV7-9 and TRBJ2-3, with D perhaps matching TRBD1 (6 bases). The CDR3 contains 16 residues. Germline CDR1 and CDR2: SEHNR and FQNEAQ (reference sequence). With 7 bases removed from V and 5 bases from J, the gap between germline ends came to 22 bases. CDR3 protein: CASTRGGVRVEDTQYF. CDR3 sequence (DNA): TGTGCCAGCACCCGAGGGGGAGTTCGGGTGGAAGATACGCAGTATTTT.

The chain carries TRBV5-5 and TRBJ2-5; 7 bases match TRBD1. The CDR3 contains 16 residues. The germline V gene has CDR1 SGHKS and CDR2 YYEKEE (reference sequence). Unmatched junction bases numbered 13, after V lost 4 bases and J lost 4 bases. In DNA form, the CDR3 reads TGTGCCAGCAGCCTATATCGACAGGGTACGATAGAGACCCAGTACTTC. Protein sequence: CASSLYRQGTIETQYF.